A selection of T cell receptor beta chains follows, all from one sample in a study of response to subunit inactivated influenza vaccine. From the RT-PCR reads, TCRdb called clonotypes with MiXCR, one entry per CDR3 protein. The repertoire holds roughly 500,000 distinct CDR3 sequences, with about 17% as singletons. The starting material was CD4+ T cells sorted from PBMCs, obtained roughly 24 months after vaccination. These TCRs come from a man aged 50 to 69 who received an inactivated influenza vaccine. Each CDR3 is given without its conserved first and last residue. The order of the fields is V gene, CDR3 protein.

v_gene: TRBV7-2; CDR3aa: ASSLAGGTSGSEQY
v_gene: TRBV7-2; CDR3aa: ASSLETGGGYEQY
v_gene: TRBV20-1; CDR3aa: STHRGYNEQF
v_gene: TRBV7-8; CDR3aa: ASSLGGRDRGQETQY
v_gene: TRBV29-1; CDR3aa: SVEGYGGEQF
v_gene: TRBV7-2; CDR3aa: ASSFRLAGNEQF
v_gene: TRBV9; CDR3aa: ASSVEGGRTDTQY
v_gene: TRBV15; CDR3aa: ATSPGRTGELF
v_gene: TRBV7-2; CDR3aa: ASSSGVLYEQY
v_gene: TRBV6-2/TRBV6-3; CDR3aa: ASETGKNNEQF
v_gene: TRBV7-8; CDR3aa: ASSLIGSLDNQPQH
v_gene: TRBV6-2/TRBV6-3; CDR3aa: ASSDSWTGWSEAF
v_gene: TRBV14; CDR3aa: ASSHLGRSTDTQY
v_gene: TRBV6-2/TRBV6-3; CDR3aa: ASSYLGRTPYEQY
v_gene: TRBV15; CDR3aa: ATSTGTAYNEQF
v_gene: TRBV4-2; CDR3aa: ASSQQKLGIDLETQY
v_gene: TRBV4-3; CDR3aa: ASSQGIWGSGANVLT
v_gene: TRBV28; CDR3aa: ASAGSGRTSQMAQY
v_gene: TRBV5-1; CDR3aa: ASSLDRGEGEQY
v_gene: TRBV6-5; CDR3aa: ASSYSVTGGAMRGYT
v_gene: TRBV4-2; CDR3aa: ASSQGTAVEETQY
v_gene: TRBV11-2; CDR3aa: ASSLVPRTSLTNTGELF
v_gene: TRBV3-1; CDR3aa: ASSPTGGVYNEQF
v_gene: TRBV5-1; CDR3aa: ASSLGAGGPNEQF
v_gene: TRBV12-3/TRBV12-4; CDR3aa: ASSYRDSHQPQH
v_gene: TRBV20-1; CDR3aa: SAKREIPDTQY
v_gene: TRBV7-2; CDR3aa: ASSLNTAGATDTQY
v_gene: TRBV29-1; CDR3aa: SVQGRITDTQY
v_gene: TRBV4-3; CDR3aa: ASSQDRAGVTAF
v_gene: TRBV5-5; CDR3aa: ASSTTENTEAF
v_gene: TRBV20-1; CDR3aa: SARGWETQY
v_gene: TRBV29-1; CDR3aa: SVRERTGELF
v_gene: TRBV7-9; CDR3aa: ASSLVGNTIY
v_gene: TRBV7-2; CDR3aa: ASSRSGPDEQF
v_gene: TRBV12-3/TRBV12-4; CDR3aa: ASSLGTSGSREQY
v_gene: TRBV5-1; CDR3aa: ASSRELAKNIQY
v_gene: TRBV3-1; CDR3aa: ASSQGAGQVTYEQY
v_gene: TRBV9; CDR3aa: ASSPSSGREHEQY